The 2 T cell receptor beta chains reported below all come from one sample, sequenced in a study of vaccination and CD4 T cells after COVID-19. Noted time point: late sampling 161 to 241 days after vaccination in a few convalescent patients. The treatment was: approximately 9-day PBMC culture with coronavirus spike peptide pools or control peptides (ViraFEST assay). No antigens are known for them. The study sequenced cultured CD4+ T cell DNA using the Oncomine TCR Beta short-read assay. TCRdb itself ran the PCR reads through MiXCR, one entry per CDR3 protein. The table has 25,000 to 30,000 distinct CDR3 sequences, 36% seen once. Material: CD4+ T cells from blood, cultured in vitro, obtained about 7 months after SARS-CoV-2 vaccination. These receptors all come from a human donor who had recovered from COVID-19.

The rearrangement links TRBV6-2 or TRBV6-3 to TRBJ2-2; D ambiguous. Trimming left V 7 bases short and J 6 bases short, with 18 bases between. CDR3 size: 15 residues. The V gene's germline CDR1 is MNHEY and CDR2 SVGEGT. CDR3 nucleotide sequence: TGTGCCAGCACCACGGGCCTAATGGTGGCCGGGGAGCTGTTTTTT. It codes for CASTTGLMVAGELFF.

This clonotype was counted a few times. The DNA of the CDR3 is TGCAGTGCGGAACTAGCGGATGAGCAGTTCTTC. Translating gives CSAELADEQFF. The rearrangement joins TRBV20-1 to TRBJ2-1, with 8 bases lining up with TRBD2. Germline V gene lookup returns CDR1 DFQATT and CDR2 SNEGSKA (reference sequence). CDR3 length: 11 amino acids. With V trimmed by 6 bases and J by 8 bases, 3 bases remained unmatched.